The 14 T cell receptor beta chains below come from one sample, sequenced in a study of blood T cell repertoires in COVID-19 (dated by TCRdb to about 2020). The library was obtained by the immunoSEQ multiplex PCR assay. TCRdb retrieved this table from immuneACCESS and kept in-frame rearrangements only. Not all clones are present; in checked studies, unresolved V genes account for under half, and no reason is known for the remainder. The sample profile shows 470,000 or so clones; 80% to 90% of them were found once. Of the sample, roughly 4% is held by the ten largest clones. The sample taken for sequencing was peripheral blood. These receptors came from a woman aged 25-40 years with acute or convalescent COVID-19.

The chain has TRBV6-6 and TRBJ1-2; D not resolved. The CDR3 covers 14 residues. The V gene's germline CDR1 is MNHNY and CDR2 SVGAGI (reference sequence). V shed 2 bases and J shed 7 bases, with 14 bases lying between them. The CDR3 reads CASSYDPGSGGYTF. Written as DNA, the CDR3 is TGTGCCAGCAGTTACGATCCGGGTTCTGGTGGCTACACCTTC.

This chain uses TRBV7-6 with TRBJ2-2, with D perhaps TRBD2 (6 bases). Germline V gene lookup returns CDR1 SGHVS and CDR2 FNYEAQ. This CDR3 contains 17 residues. The germline V and J ends were trimmed by 2 bases and 0 bases, with 13 bases remaining between them. The CDR3 coding sequence is TGTGCCAGCAGCTTACCCAAGGCGGGGACGAACACCGGGGAGCTGTTTTTT. This translates into CASSLPKAGTNTGELFF.

The rearrangement uses TRBV30 and TRBJ2-3, with 9 bases aligning to TRBD2. The ends lost 4 bases at V and 2 bases at J; junction bases unmatched: 7. The CDR3 has 15 amino acids. Germline values: CDR1 GTSNPN, CDR2 SVGIG (reference sequence). Written as DNA, the CDR3 is TGTGCCTGGACAGGCCTAGCGGGGATCACAGATACGCAGTATTTT. This sequence encodes CAWTGLAGITDTQYF.

The chain carries TRBV9 and TRBJ2-7, with TRBD1 identical over 9 bases. Germline CDR1 and CDR2: SGDLS and YYNGEE. The CDR3 has 15 residues. J lost 5 bases, V lost 4 bases, and 10 bases had no gene match. Here the CDR3 DNA reads TGTGCCAGCAGCTCTACCGGGACAGGGTCTAACGAGCAGTACTTC. It specifies CASSSTGTGSNEQYF.

This rearrangement joins TRBV19 to TRBJ2-2; TRBD1 might be the D (6 bases). The germline V and J ends were trimmed by 2 bases and 6 bases, with 13 bases remaining between them. CDR3 length: 15 amino acids. CDR1 LNHDA and CDR2 SQIVND come from the germline V gene (reference sequence). The CDR3 loop is CASSIPGRQAGELFF. In DNA, the CDR3 is TGTGCCAGTAGTATACCAGGGCGACAGGCCGGGGAGCTGTTTTTT.

The chain uses TRBV27 and TRBJ2-7; 10 bases are shared with TRBD1. CDR3 size: 15 residues. The V gene's germline CDR1 is MNHEY and CDR2 SMNVEV (reference sequence). The junction had 8 bases not matched to a gene; V was cut back by 8 bases and J by 1 base. The CDR3 spells CASSPRDRGSYEQYF. CDR3 nucleotide sequence: TGTGCCAGCTCACCCAGGGACAGGGGTTCCTACGAGCAGTACTTC.

This clone was observed once. The gene calls are TRBV6-1 and TRBJ2-3, with TRBD2 as a possible D gene (5 bases). V lost 3 bases, J lost 4 bases, and 8 bases lay in between. Germline values: CDR1 MNHNS, CDR2 SASEGT. The CDR3 covers 13 residues. The CDR3 region has the DNA TGTGCCAGCAGTGACCTACTAGCAGATACGCAGTATTTT. Amino acids: CASSDLLADTQYF.

The chain recombines TRBV27 with TRBJ1-2; TRBD1 aligns across 7 bases. This CDR3 region has 18 residues. V lost 4 bases to trimming and J lost 1 base; unmatched junction nucleotides: 15. Germline CDR1 is MNHEY and CDR2 is SMNVEV (reference sequence). CDR3 sequence (DNA): TGTGCCAGCAGTTATTCGACCGGGACAGCAAACCTTAACTATGGCTACACCTTC. Amino acid sequence: CASSYSTGTANLNYGYTF.

This clone was seen a handful of times. The same CDR3 also results from other DNA sequences found in this sample. V gene TRBV6-1 combines with J gene TRBJ2-7; D gene uncertain. CDR3 length equals 14 residues. Germline V gene data show CDR1 as MNHNS and CDR2 as SASEGT. V was cut by 0 bases and J by 0 bases, with 6 bases left in between. The CDR3 sequence: CASSEAASSYEQYF. The DNA for the CDR3 is TGTGCCAGCAGTGAAGCTGCGAGCTCCTACGAGCAGTACTTC.

V gene TRBV14 combines with J gene TRBJ2-7, with a tentative D call TRBD2 (5 bases). This CDR3 is built from 16 residues. Germline CDR1 is SGHDN and CDR2 is FVKESK. The V end lost 0 bases, the J end lost 6 bases, and 18 bases lay between the germline ends. CDR3: CASSQEVRFQRSEQYF. CDR3 bases: TGTGCCAGCAGCCAAGAAGTGAGGTTCCAGCGGAGCGAGCAGTACTTC. The full variable domain, completed using reference TRBV14 and TRBJ2-7, is EAGVTQFPSHSVIEKGQTVTLRCDPISGHDNLYWYRRVMGKEIKFLLHFVKESKQDESGMPNNRFLAERTGGTYSTLKVQPAELEDSGVYFCASSQEVRFQRSEQYFGPGTRLTVT.

Only one count was recorded for this clone. The chain uses TRBV12-5 and TRBJ1-5; 10 bases align to TRBD1. CDR3 size: 15 residues. From germline, CDR1 is LGHNT and CDR2 FRNRAP. V lost 7 bases and J lost 8; bases outside the gene matches: 11. CDR3 in amino acids: CASAPLFGQGEPQHF. Written as DNA, the CDR3 is TGTGCTAGTGCTCCCCTCTTCGGACAGGGGGAGCCCCAGCATTTT.

The chain joins TRBV30 to TRBJ2-7; possibly TRBD1 for D (5 bases). Trimming pared 3 bases from V and 4 bases from J, leaving 13 bases between. CDR3 length: 13 amino acids. Germline V gene data show CDR1 as GTSNPN and CDR2 as SVGIG (reference sequence). Here the CDR3 reads CAWRRTLGYEQYF. CDR3 sequence (DNA): TGTGCCTGGAGACGGACATTAGGATACGAGCAGTACTTC.

The rearrangement links TRBV15 to TRBJ1-1; 9 bases are shared with TRBD1. J was trimmed by 5 bases and V by 5 bases; bases with no gene match: 6. Germline V lookup: CDR1 LNHNV, CDR2 YYDKDF (reference sequence). The CDR3 sequence is 14 residues long. CDR3 sequence: CATSVQGAKTEAFF. The DNA for the CDR3 is TGTGCCACCAGCGTACAGGGGGCTAAGACTGAAGCTTTCTTT. The full variable domain, completed using reference TRBV15 and TRBJ1-1, is DAMVIQNPRYQVTQFGKPVTLSCSQTLNHNVMYWYQQKSSQAPKLLFHYYDKDFNNEADTPDNFQSRRPNTSFCFLDIRSPGLGDTAMYLCATSVQGAKTEAFFGQGTRLTVV.

The genes are TRBV5-1 and TRBJ2-2, with TRBD1 identical over 8 bases. The CDR3 loop spans 16 amino acids. The V gene end was trimmed by 0 bases and the J gene end by 1 base; junction bases not matched to a gene: 2. Germline V gene data show CDR1 as SGHRS and CDR2 as YFSETQ. The CDR3 DNA sequence: TGCGCCAGCAGCTTGGCCGACAGGGGGAACACCGGGGAGCTGTTTTTT. Translation: CASSLADRGNTGELFF.